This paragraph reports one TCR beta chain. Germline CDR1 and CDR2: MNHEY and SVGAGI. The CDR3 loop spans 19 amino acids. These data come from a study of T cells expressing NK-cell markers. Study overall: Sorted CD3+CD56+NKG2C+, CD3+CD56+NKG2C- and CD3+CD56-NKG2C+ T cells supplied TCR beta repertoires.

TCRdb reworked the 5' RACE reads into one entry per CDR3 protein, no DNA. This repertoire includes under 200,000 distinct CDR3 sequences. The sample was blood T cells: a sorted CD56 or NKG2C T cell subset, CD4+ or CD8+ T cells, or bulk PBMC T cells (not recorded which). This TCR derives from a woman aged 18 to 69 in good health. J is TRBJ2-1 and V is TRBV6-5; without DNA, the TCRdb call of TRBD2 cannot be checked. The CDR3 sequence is CASSYAGLAGGFHVNEQFF.